This T cell receptor beta chain was observed in a study of spatial heterogeneity in lung cancer. Study background: Compared with alpha-chain sequences, beta-chain sequences were consistently detected in greater numbers. Points from the study as a whole: Mutation counts in tumors were tracked by counts of expanded intratumoral alpha and beta TCRs.

This clonotype is categorized as medium-sized. The antigen remains undetermined. The time point denotes: sample taken at primary tumor resection. TCRdb processed the 5' RACE reads anew with MiXCR; each CDR3 protein has one entry. The sample lists 8,000 or so distinct CDR3 sequences, almost 9.5% occurring once. Trimming cost V 8 bases and J 5 bases; bases outside gene matches: 7. Germline assignment: CDR1 MNHEY and CDR2 SMNVEV (reference sequence). This CDR3 comprises 15 residues. This receptor was obtained from a male donor with early-stage non-small cell lung cancer. The material was lung tumor tissue, obtained at surgery. The chain combines TRBV27 with TRBJ2-1; 12 bases align to TRBD2. The CDR3 spells CASGRLAGANNEQFF. CDR3 nucleotide sequence: TGTGCCAGCGGAAGACTAGCGGGAGCAAACAATGAGCAGTTCTTC.